Here is one T cell receptor (beta chain) with its context. What it recognizes is unknown. Peripheral blood, about 10 milliliters per donor, was collected. PBMCs were isolated at a quantity of at least 6 million per sample. These data are taken from a study of blood T cells in healthy people across ages. A second PCR, run for about 6 to 12 cycles, used a sample-barcoded 5' primer plus a J-beta primer mix. The authors tagged each cDNA molecule using a template-switch adaptor with 12 random nucleotides. From the 5' RACE reads, TCRdb called clonotypes with MiXCR, one entry per CDR3 protein. This sample carries about 1.4 million distinct CDR3 sequences, approximately 60% of them seen once, and the ten largest clones take 5% to 7%. Study results and caveats: Comparison with aged donors showed that long-lived donors had more naive CD4+ cells and higher diversity.

This CDR3 contains 16 residues. Per the germline V gene, CDR1 is MNHNS and CDR2 is SASEGT. The germline V and J ends were trimmed by 3 bases and 4 bases, with 18 bases remaining between them. The chain has TRBV6-1 and TRBJ2-5; a weak D match, TRBD2 (5 bases). The source is a man younger than 30 in good health. The sample taken for sequencing was blood. The CDR3 loop is CASSEGSPNGIETQYF. CDR3 coding DNA: TGTGCCAGCAGTGAGGGGAGTCCGAATGGGATAGAGACCCAGTACTTC.